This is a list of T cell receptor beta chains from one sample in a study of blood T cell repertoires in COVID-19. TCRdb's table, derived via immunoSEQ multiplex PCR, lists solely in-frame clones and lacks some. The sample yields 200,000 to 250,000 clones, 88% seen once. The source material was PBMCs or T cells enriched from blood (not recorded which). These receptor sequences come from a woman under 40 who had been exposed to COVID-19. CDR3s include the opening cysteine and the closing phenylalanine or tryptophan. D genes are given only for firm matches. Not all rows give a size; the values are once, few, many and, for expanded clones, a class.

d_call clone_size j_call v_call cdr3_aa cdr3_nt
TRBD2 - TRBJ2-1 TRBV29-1 CSVGAQREALHYNEQFF TGCAGCGTTGGGGCCCAGCGGGAGGCCCTCCACTACAATGAGCAGTTCTTC
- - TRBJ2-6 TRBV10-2 CAGARSSGANVLTF TGCGCCGGGGCCAGGAGCTCTGGGGCCAACGTCCTGACTTTC
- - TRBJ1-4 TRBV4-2 CASSQDNPTTANEKLFF TGTGCCAGCAGCCAAGATAATCCGACAACGGCTAATGAAAAACTGTTTTTT
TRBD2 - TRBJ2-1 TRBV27 CASSLTGSSGLYGEQFF TGTGCCAGCAGTTTAACGGGTTCTAGCGGGTTATACGGTGAGCAGTTCTTC
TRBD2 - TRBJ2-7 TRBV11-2 CASSLDFRGGVAEQYF TGTGCCAGCAGCTTAGACTTCCGGGGAGGGGTGGCCGAGCAGTACTTC
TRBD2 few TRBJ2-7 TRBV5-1 CASSLTGTSDYEQYF TGCGCCAGCAGCTTGACCGGGACTAGCGACTACGAGCAGTACTTC
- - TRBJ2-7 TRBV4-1 CASSPRWGGGISYEQYF TGCGCCAGCAGCCCCAGGTGGGGTGGAGGGATATCCTACGAGCAGTACTTC
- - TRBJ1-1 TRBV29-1 CSAAGETWTEAFF TGCAGCGCCGCAGGGGAAACGTGGACTGAAGCTTTCTTT
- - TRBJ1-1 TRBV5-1 CASSLAGIHTEAFF TGCGCCAGCAGCTTGGCCGGGATTCACACTGAAGCTTTCTTT
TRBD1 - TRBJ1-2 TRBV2 CASSLQGGNYGYTF TGTGCCAGCAGTCTACAGGGGGGGAACTATGGCTACACCTTC
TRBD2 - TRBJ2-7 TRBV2 CASSIAGVGEQYF TGTGCCAGCAGCATAGCGGGAGTGGGGGAGCAGTACTTC
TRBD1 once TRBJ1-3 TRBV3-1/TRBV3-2 CASSQDRGPGNTIYF TGTGCCAGCAGCCAAGACAGGGGGCCTGGAAACACCATATATTTT
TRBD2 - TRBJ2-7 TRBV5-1 CASSPTSYDEQYF TGCGCCAGCAGCCCGACTAGCTACGACGAGCAGTACTTC
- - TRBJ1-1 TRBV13 CASSLAKVARRNTEAFF TGTGCCAGCAGCTTAGCTAAAGTCGCCAGGCGGAACACTGAAGCTTTCTTT
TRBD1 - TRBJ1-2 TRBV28 CASSYSGTGANYGYTF TGTGCCAGCAGTTACTCCGGGACAGGGGCCAACTATGGCTACACCTTC
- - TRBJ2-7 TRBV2 CASSDFPGQGIYEQYF TGTGCCAGCAGTGACTTCCCGGGCCAGGGTATCTACGAGCAGTACTTC
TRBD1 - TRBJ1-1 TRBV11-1 CASSFSDRGTEAFF TGTGCCAGCAGCTTCAGCGACAGGGGCACTGAAGCTTTCTTT